This T cell receptor beta chain stems from a study of shared clonotypes between healthy human individuals (dated by TCRdb to 2019 to 2021). About the study as a whole: The cohort included three men and a couple of women between 18 and 49 years of age. For each donor, three plates each were used for CD4 naive and CD4 memory, two plates were used for CD8 naive, and one plate was used for CD8 memory. To estimate repertoire size and how much clonotypes are shared between individuals, the study performed deep sequencing of blood TCR repertoires from five healthy adults. To increase sequencing depth and limit assay-specific biases, TCR repertoire library preparation and sequencing were carried out by different laboratories using diverse techniques. Between about 0.94 and 8.9 billion PBMCs per donor were obtained by leukapheresis. The research as a whole found: Naive subsets generally had larger estimated clonotype richness than memory subsets. Roughly 5% of naive CD4, 3% to 3.5% of naive CD8, around 2.3% of memory CD4, and about 0.4% of memory CD8 clonotypes were shared across several donors. Sampling was limited to blood, and TCR repertoires in tissue likely differ from TCR repertoires in blood. Rarefaction of sorted-subset datasets indicated incomplete sequencing despite the large sequencing depth. Clonotypes shared by all four sorted-subset donors showed higher generation probabilities than non-shared clonotypes. Pairwise subsampling indicated that sequencing depth was expected to affect the degree of clonotype sharing among donors. The genetic and exposure-history diversity represented was limited by the small number of donors.

TCR CDR3 regions were amplified from genomic DNA by multiplex PCR using the deep immunoSEQ assay. Extracted genomic DNA from each cell subset was spread evenly across all wells of several immunoSEQ 96-well plates, with each plate serving as a replicate. For sorted subsets, roughly 200 ng of genomic DNA, equivalent to some 33,000 T cell genomes, went into each replicate PCR. Purified libraries were quantified with a Qubit 3.0 fluorometer, sized on a Bioanalyzer 2100, and re-quantified with the KAPA Library Quantification kit. Each immunoSEQ 96-well plate was sequenced on its own single-read 150-cycle Illumina NextSeq 550 flow cell. As for the original processing: Because only junctional sequences without quality scores were contained in the immunoSEQ output, filtering matching that applied to full-length reads could not be performed. To assign V/J genes and CDR3, sequences were annotated using PyIR, a Python wrapper for IgBLAST v1.9, with IMGT germline references. Reads with weak V/J assignments (E-value above 1e-6), missing CDR3, stop codons, out-of-frame junctions, or ambiguous translated residues were removed. V3J clonotypes were defined as sequences sharing the same inferred V gene, J gene, and CDR3 amino acid sequence. Percentage overlap between repertoires was computed as shared unique clonotypes divided by the size of the smaller repertoire. RTK rarefaction, the Chao1 estimator, and Recon v2.1 estimates of unobserved clonotypes were used to assess repertoire richness. For all TCRbeta clonotypes obtained by the gDNA method from a handful of donors, generation probabilities were computed with OLGA. TCRdb took this table from immuneACCESS and kept in-frame rearrangements with V and J called. Such tables lack part of the clones; where checked against another copy, unresolved V genes explain under half of the gap, and the rest is unexplained. V and J calls and clone size come straight from that table; D and trimming were deduced from the DNA. This sample lists fewer than 1.6 million clones; 98% were detected once. About 0.4% of the sample lies in the top ten.

The donors were healthy, HIV-negative adults who had no recently reported acute infections or vaccinations. Only Caucasian adults living in Nashville, Tennessee, USA were represented among the donors. Magnetic negative selection was used to enrich CD4+ T cells, after which naive cells were positively selected on CD45RA and the negative fraction became the memory subset. Blood was obtained by leukapheresis, after which PBMCs were separated by Ficoll-Histopaque density gradient centrifugation and cryopreserved in liquid nitrogen vapor phase. Purity and quantity of every magnetically sorted T cell population were checked by analytical flow cytometry. Genomic DNA was isolated from each sorted fraction and quantified by UV absorbance on a Nanodrop 2000c. Of note for this clone: The specificity of this receptor is unknown. No clone much larger than this one lies a single base away; base qualities are absent.

The material sequenced was naive CD4+ T cells sorted from blood. Explained via the paper, the cell subset or site label denotes: CD45RA+ positively selected. The sequence was collected from a man aged 25 to 40 in good health.

In nucleotide form, the sequence is TGTGCCAGTAGTTCACTAGCGGGAGTATTCGGTGAGCAGTTCTTC. Translation gives CASSSLAGVFGEQFF. This chain joins TRBV19 to TRBJ2-1, with TRBD2 identical over 11 junction bases. Here V drops 5 bases and J drops 9 bases, and the junction holds 9 bases not matched to any gene. The germline V gene (reference sequence) gives CDR1 as LNHDA and CDR2 as SQIVND. The CDR3 measures 15 amino acids from cysteine to phenylalanine. CDR3 DNA only is kept here, 45 bases in frame from base 1.